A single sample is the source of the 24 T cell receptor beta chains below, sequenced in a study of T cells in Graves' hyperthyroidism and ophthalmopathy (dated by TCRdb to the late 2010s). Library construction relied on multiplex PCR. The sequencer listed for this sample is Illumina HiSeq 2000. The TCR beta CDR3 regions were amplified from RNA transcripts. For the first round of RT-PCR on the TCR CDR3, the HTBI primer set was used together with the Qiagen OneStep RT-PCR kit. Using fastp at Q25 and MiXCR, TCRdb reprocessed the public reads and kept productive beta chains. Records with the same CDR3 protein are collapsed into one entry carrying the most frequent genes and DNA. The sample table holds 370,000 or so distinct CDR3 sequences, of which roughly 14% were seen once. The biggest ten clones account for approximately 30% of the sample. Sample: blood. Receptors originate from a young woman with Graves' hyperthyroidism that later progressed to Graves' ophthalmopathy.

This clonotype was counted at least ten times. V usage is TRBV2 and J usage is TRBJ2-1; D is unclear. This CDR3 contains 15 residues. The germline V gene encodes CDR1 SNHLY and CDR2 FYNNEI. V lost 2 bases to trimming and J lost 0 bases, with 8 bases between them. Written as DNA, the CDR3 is TGTGCCAGCAGTGAAAAAAGTCTCTCCTACAATGAGCAGTTCTTC. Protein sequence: CASSEKSLSYNEQFF.

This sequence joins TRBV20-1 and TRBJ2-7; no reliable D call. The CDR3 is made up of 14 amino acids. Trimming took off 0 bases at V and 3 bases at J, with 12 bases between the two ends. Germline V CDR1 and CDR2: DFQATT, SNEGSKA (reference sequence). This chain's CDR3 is CSARDPTGYYEQYF. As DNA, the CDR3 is TGCAGTGCTAGAGACCCGACCGGATACTACGAGCAGTACTTC.

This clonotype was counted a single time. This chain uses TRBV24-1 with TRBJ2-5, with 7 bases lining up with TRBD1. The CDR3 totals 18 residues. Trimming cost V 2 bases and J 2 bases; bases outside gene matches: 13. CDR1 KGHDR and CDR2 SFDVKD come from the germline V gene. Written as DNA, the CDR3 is TGTGCCACCAGTGATTATAAAACCGAACCGGGACAGCAAGAGACCCAGTACTTC. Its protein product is CATSDYKTEPGQQETQYF.

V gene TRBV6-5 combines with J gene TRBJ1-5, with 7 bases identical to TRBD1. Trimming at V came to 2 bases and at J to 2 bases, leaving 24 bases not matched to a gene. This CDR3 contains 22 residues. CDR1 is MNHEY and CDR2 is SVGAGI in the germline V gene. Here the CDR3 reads CASSYVLRGPTRQGNGNQPQHF. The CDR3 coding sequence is TGTGCCAGCAGTTACGTTCTTCGGGGCCCGACAAGACAGGGTAATGGCAATCAGCCCCAGCATTTT.

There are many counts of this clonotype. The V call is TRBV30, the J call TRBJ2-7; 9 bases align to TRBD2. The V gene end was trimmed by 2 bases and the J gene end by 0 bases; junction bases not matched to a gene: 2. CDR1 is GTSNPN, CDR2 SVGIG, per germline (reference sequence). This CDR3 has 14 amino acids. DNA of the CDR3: TGTGCCTGGAGTACGGGACTAGCCTCCTACGAGCAGTACTTC. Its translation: CAWSTGLASYEQYF.

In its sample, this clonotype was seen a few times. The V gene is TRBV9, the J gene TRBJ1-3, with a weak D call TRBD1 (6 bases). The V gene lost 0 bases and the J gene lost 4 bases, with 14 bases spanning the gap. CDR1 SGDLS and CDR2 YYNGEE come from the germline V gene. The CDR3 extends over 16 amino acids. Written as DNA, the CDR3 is TGTGCCAGCAGCGTAGAGACGGGGGCGGCGGGAAACACCATATATTTT. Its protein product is CASSVETGAAGNTIYF.

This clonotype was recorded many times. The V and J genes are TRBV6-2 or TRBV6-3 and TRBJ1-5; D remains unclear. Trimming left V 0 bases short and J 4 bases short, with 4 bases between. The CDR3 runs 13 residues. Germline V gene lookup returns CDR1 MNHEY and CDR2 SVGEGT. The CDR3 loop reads CASSYSKNQPQHF. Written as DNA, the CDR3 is TGTGCCAGCAGTTACTCCAAGAATCAGCCCCAGCATTTT.

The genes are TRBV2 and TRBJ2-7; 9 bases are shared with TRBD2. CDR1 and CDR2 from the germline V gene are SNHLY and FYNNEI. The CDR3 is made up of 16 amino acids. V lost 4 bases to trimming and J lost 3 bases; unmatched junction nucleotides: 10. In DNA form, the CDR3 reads TGTGCCAGCAGTGCAGGGACTAGCTTGGCCATCTACGAGCAGTACTTC. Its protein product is CASSAGTSLAIYEQYF. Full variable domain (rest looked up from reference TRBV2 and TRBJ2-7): EPEVTQTPSHQVTQMGQEVILRCVPISNHLYFYWYRQILGQKVEFLVSFYNNEISEKSEIFDDQFSVERPDGSNFTLKIRSTKLEDSAMYFCASSAGTSLAIYEQYFGPGTRLTVT.

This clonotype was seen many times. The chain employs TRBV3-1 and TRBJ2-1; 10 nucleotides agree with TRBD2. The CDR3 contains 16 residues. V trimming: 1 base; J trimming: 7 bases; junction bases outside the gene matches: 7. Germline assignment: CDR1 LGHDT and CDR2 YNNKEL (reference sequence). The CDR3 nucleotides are TGTGCCAGCAGCCAAGCTACTAGCGGGACACGAAATGAGCAGTTCTTC. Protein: CASSQATSGTRNEQFF.

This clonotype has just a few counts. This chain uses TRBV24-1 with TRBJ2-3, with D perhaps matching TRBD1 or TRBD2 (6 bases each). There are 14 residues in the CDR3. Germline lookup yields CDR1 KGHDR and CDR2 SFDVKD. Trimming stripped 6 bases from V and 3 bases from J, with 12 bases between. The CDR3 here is CATSNQGRTDTQYF. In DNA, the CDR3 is TGTGCCACCAGTAACCAGGGGAGGACAGATACGCAGTATTTT.

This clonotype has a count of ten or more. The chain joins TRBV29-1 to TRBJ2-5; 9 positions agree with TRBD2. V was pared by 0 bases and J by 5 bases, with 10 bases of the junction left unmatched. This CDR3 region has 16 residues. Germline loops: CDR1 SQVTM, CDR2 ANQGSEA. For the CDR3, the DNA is TGCAGCGTTGAAGATCCCGGACTAGCGAGCGAGGAGACCCAGTACTTC. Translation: CSVEDPGLASEETQYF.

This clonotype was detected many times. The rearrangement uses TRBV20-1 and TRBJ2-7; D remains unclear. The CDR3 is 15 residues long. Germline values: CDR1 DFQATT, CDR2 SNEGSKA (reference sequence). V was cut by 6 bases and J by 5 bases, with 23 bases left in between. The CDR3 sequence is CSAYTPGPGTHEQYF. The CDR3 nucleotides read TGCAGTGCCTATACCCCCGGGCCCGGAACCCACGAGCAGTACTTC.

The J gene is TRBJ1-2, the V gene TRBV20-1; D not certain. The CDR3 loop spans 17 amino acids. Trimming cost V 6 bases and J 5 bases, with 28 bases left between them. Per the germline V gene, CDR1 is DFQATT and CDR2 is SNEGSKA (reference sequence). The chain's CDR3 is CSAREPPNSPGRYGYTF. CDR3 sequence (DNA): TGCAGTGCCCGGGAACCCCCGAACAGTCCTGGGCGTTATGGCTACACCTTC.

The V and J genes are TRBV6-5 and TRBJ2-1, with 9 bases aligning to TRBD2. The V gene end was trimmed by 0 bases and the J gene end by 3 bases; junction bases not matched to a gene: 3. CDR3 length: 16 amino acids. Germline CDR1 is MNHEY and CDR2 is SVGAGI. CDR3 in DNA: TGTGCCAGCAGTTACTCGCCTAGCGGGGTCTACAATGAGCAGTTCTTC. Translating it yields CASSYSPSGVYNEQFF.

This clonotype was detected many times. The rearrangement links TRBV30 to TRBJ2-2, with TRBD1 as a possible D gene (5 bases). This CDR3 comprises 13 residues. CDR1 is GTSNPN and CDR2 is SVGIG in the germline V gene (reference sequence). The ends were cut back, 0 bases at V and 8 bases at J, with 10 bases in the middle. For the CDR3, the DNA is TGTGCCTGGAGTGTAGGGGTCCGGGGGGAGCTGTTTTTT. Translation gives CAWSVGVRGELFF.

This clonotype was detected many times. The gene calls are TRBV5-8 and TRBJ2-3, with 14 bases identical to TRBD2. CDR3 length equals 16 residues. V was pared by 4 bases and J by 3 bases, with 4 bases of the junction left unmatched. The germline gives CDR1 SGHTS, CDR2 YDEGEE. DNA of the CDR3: TGTGCCAGCAGCCCGGGACTAGCGGGAGCGACAGATACGCAGTATTTT. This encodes CASSPGLAGATDTQYF.

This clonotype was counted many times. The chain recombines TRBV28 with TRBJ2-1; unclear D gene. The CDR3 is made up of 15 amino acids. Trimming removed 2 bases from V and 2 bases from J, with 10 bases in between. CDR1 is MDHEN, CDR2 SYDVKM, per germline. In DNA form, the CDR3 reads TGTGCCAGCAGTTTACCCAGCGAGCCCTACAATGAGCAGTTCTTC. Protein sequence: CASSLPSEPYNEQFF. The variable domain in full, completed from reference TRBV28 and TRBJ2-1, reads DVKVTQSSRYLVKRTGEKVFLECVQDMDHENMFWYRQDPGLGLRLIYFSYDVKMKEKGDIPEGYSVSREKKERFSLILESASTNQTSMYLCASSLPSEPYNEQFFGPGTRLTVL.

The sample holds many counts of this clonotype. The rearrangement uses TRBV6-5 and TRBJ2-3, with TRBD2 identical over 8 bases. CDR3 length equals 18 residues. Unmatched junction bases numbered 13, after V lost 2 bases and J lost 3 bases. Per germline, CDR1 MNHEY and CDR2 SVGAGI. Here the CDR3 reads CASSYPLLAGGGTDTQYF. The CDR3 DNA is TGTGCCAGCAGTTACCCCCTCCTCGCGGGAGGTGGAACAGATACGCAGTATTTT.

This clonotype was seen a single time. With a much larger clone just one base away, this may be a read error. In nucleotides, the CDR3 is TGTGCCAGCAACTTAGCGGAATGGCGAAGGGATACGCAGTATTTT. Translating gives CASNLAEWRRDTQYF. This chain connects TRBV7-9 to TRBJ2-3; possibly TRBD2 for D (6 bases). In germline, CDR1 is SEHNR, CDR2 FQNEAQ (reference sequence). The CDR3 totals 15 residues.

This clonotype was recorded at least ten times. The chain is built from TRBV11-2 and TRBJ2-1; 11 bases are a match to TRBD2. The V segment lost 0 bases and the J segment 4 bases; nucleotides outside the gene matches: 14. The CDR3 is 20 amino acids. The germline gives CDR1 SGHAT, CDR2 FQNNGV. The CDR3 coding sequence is TGTGCCAGCAGCTTAGATTACGGGCTAGCGGGAGGCAGCGGGTACAATGAGCAGTTCTTC. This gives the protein CASSLDYGLAGGSGYNEQFF.

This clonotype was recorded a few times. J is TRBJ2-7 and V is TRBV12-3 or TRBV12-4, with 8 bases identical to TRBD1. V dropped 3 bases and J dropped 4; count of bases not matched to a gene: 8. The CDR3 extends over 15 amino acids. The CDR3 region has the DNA TGTGCCAGCAGTTTGTCAGGGGGCGCGCCGTACGAGCAGTACTTC. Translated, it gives CASSLSGGAPYEQYF.

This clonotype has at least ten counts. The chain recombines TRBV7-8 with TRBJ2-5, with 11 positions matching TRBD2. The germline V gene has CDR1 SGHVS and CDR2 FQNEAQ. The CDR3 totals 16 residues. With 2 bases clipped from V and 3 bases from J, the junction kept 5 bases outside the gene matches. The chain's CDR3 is CASSLTLSGREETQYF. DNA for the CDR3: TGTGCCAGCAGCTTAACTCTTAGCGGGAGGGAAGAGACCCAGTACTTC. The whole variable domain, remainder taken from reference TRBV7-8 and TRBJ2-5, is GAGVSQSPRYKVAKRGQDVALRCDPISGHVSLFWYQQALGQGPEFLTYFQNEAQLDKSGLPSDRFFAERPEGSVSTLKIQRTQQEDSAVYLCASSLTLSGREETQYFGPGTRLLVL.

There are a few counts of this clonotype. The CDR3 loop is CASSVVGAGELFF. The CDR3 coding sequence is TGTGCCAGCAGCGTAGTTGGGGCCGGGGAGCTGTTTTTT. The chain is built from TRBV9 and TRBJ2-2; D call uncertain. Trimming removed 0 bases from V and 6 bases from J, with 6 bases in between. Germline values: CDR1 SGDLS, CDR2 YYNGEE. The CDR3 is made up of 13 amino acids.

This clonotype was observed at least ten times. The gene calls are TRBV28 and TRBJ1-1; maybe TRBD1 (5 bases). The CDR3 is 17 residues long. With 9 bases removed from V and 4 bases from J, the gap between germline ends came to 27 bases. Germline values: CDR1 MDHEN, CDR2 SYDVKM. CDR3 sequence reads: CASGVGALTLRSTEAFF. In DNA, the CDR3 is TGTGCCAGTGGGGTCGGGGCCTTAACACTTCGGTCCACTGAAGCTTTCTTT.